The clone carrying this T cell receptor (beta chain) was seen a few times. Its target is not known. The germline V and J ends were trimmed by 2 bases and 11 bases, with 11 bases remaining between them. Germline CDR1 KGHDR, CDR2 SFDVKD. The CDR3 is 12 residues long. The data stem from a study of vaccination and CD4 T cells after COVID-19. Study information: SARS-CoV-2, HCoV-NL63, HCoV-OC43 and HCoV-229E supplied the overlapping spike peptides used to stimulate cells.

With the Oncomine TCR Beta short-read assay, DNA from cultured CD4+ T cells was sequenced. TCRdb independently ran MiXCR on the PCR reads; one entry per CDR3 protein. Counted here are 18,000 or so distinct CDR3 sequences, under 65% occurring once; the ten biggest clones make up about 20%. Time point here: late sampling 161 to 241 days after vaccination in a few convalescent patients. Treatment denoted: approximately 9-day PBMC culture with coronavirus spike peptide pools or control peptides (ViraFEST assay). After expanding antigen-specific T cells with peptide pools, ViraFEST sequenced their TCRs. Wells contained about 2 million PBMCs each, and these were cultured with roughly 9.9 IU/ml IL-2 and roughly 9.8 ug/ml peptide pools. It was on days 3 and 7 that half the medium was replaced with fresh IL-2 medium.

J is TRBJ1-1 and V is TRBV24-1; tentative D call: TRBD1 (5 bases). This TCR was sampled from a human donor who had recovered from COVID-19. The starting material was CD4+ T cells from blood, cultured in vitro, obtained about 7 months after SARS-CoV-2 vaccination. The CDR3 DNA follows: TGTGCCACCAGTGATTACCAGGGTGACGCTTTCTTT. This encodes CATSDYQGDAFF.